Listed here are 28 T cell receptor beta chains from one sample, sequenced in a study of Ad26.COV2.S vaccination and SARS-CoV-2 variants (dated by TCRdb to the early 2020s). Library preparation was by the immunoSEQ multiplex PCR assay. TCRdb provides this immuneACCESS table in a form limited to in-frame rearrangements. Some clones are lacking; in checked studies, under half of them reflect an unresolved V gene, and why the rest are absent is not known. In all, the sample holds around 500,000 clones, and 80% to 90% of those were seen once. In total, the top ten clones hold under 2% of the sample. In the paper's terms, the treatment or condition label means: approximately 18 received Ad26.COV2.S at low or high dose, single or two shots; about 5 received placebo; per-sample allocation not given. Repertoires of vaccine and placebo recipients were sequenced from samples taken on day 63 after the first injection.

Sequenced material: peripheral blood, taken in a trial of Ad26.COV2.S vaccine versus placebo. These receptors were taken from a person aged 18 to 59 who received the Ad26.COV2.S COVID-19 vaccine or a placebo.

The J gene is TRBJ2-5, the V gene TRBV21-1; the table's D call TRBD2 went unverified against the DNA. TRBV21-1 is assigned pseudogene status. This CDR3 contains 16 residues. The CDR3 reads CASSKDERIDQETQYF. As DNA, the CDR3 is TGTGCCAGCAGCAAAGATGAGCGAATCGACCAAGAGACCCAGTACTTC.

The gene calls are TRBV5-1 and TRBJ1-6; D remains unclear. This CDR3 has 13 amino acids. Per germline, CDR1 SGHRS and CDR2 YFSETQ. V lost 0 bases to trimming and J lost 9 bases, with 7 bases between them. The CDR3 sequence is CASSLGFGSPLHF. In nucleotides, the CDR3 is TGCGCCAGCAGCTTGGGGTTCGGTTCACCCCTCCACTTT.

V is TRBV5-1 and J is TRBJ2-3, with D hard to call. The V end was cut by 0 bases, the J end by 0 bases, with 5 bases between. Germline CDR1 and CDR2: SGHRS and YFSETQ. This CDR3 comprises 14 residues. This CDR3 reads CASSLEHSTDTQYF. DNA for the CDR3: TGCGCCAGCAGCTTGGAGCACAGCACAGATACGCAGTATTTT.

With respect to this clone: Sequence at one end of the junction differs from germline and may be a read error. The gene calls are TRBV10-1 and TRBJ1-2; D is perhaps TRBD1 (6 bases). CDR3 length equals 12 residues. In germline, CDR1 is WNHNN, CDR2 SYGVQD (reference sequence). The CDR3 is CASSEGGRRKFF. For the CDR3, the DNA is TGCGCCAGCAGTGAGGGGGGGCGAAGGAAGTTCTTC.

The genes are TRBV13 and TRBJ2-3; 13 bases map to TRBD2. Germline trimming cut 3 bases from V and 3 bases from J; bases unmatched to any gene: 18. Germline V gives CDR1 PRHDT, CDR2 FYEKMQ (reference sequence). This CDR3 region has 21 residues. This chain's CDR3 is CASSFTTGNLLAGGKTDTQYF. Written as DNA, the CDR3 is TGTGCCAGCAGCTTTACGACAGGGAATTTACTAGCGGGAGGGAAAACAGATACGCAGTATTTT. Combining the CDR3 with reference TRBV13 and TRBJ2-3 gives the whole variable domain AAGVIQSPRHLIKEKRETATLKCYPIPRHDTVYWYQQGPGQDPQFLISFYEKMQSDKGSIPDRFSAQQFSDYHSELNMSSLELGDSALYFCASSFTTGNLLAGGKTDTQYFGPGTRLTVL.

The genes are TRBV14 and TRBJ2-1; TRBD2 aligns across 12 bases. Germline V gene data show CDR1 as SGHDN and CDR2 as FVKESK. Trimming took 4 bases from V and 4 from J; bases not matched to a gene: 11. There are 18 residues in the CDR3. The CDR3 DNA reads as TGTGCCAGCAGCCCGCCCTGGGCTAGCGGGGGGGGGTACAATGAGCAGTTCTTC. The encoded protein is CASSPPWASGGGYNEQFF.

The rearrangement links TRBV10-1 to TRBJ1-4; no firm D call. Germline V CDR1 and CDR2: WNHNN, SYGVQD (reference sequence). The CDR3 totals 12 residues. The V end was cut by 1 base, the J end by 8 bases, with 5 bases between. CDR3 sequence reads: CASSEFLEKLFF. The CDR3 nucleotides are TGCGCCAGCAGTGAGTTCCTGGAAAAACTGTTTTTT.

The V call is TRBV18, the J call TRBJ1-1; no definite D call. V dropped 6 bases and J dropped 3 bases, with 17 bases sitting between them. Germline-derived CDR1 and CDR2 are KGHSH and LQKENI. This CDR3 is built from 15 residues. CDR3 in DNA: TGTGCCAGCTCGCCGACACAGCTTGCGGACACTGAAGCTTTCTTT. Translating it yields CASSPTQLADTEAFF.

J is TRBJ1-6 and V is TRBV27; TRBD1 agrees at 9 bases. Trimming cost V 1 base and J 9 bases; bases outside gene matches: 4. The CDR3 sequence is 15 residues long. The V gene's germline CDR1 is MNHEY and CDR2 SMNVEV (reference sequence). This CDR3 is CASSLWDRVASPLHF. Written as DNA, the CDR3 is TGTGCCAGCAGTTTATGGGACAGGGTGGCTTCACCCCTCCACTTT.

The chain has TRBV6-5 and TRBJ1-2, with TRBD1 matching 8 bases. Per the germline V gene, CDR1 is MNHEY and CDR2 is SVGAGI. CDR3 length: 14 amino acids. The V gene end was trimmed by 8 bases and the J gene end by 5 bases; junction bases not matched to a gene: 10. The CDR3 DNA is TGTGCCAGCGCCCGGGACAGGTCGAGGTATGGCTACACCTTC. Its translation: CASARDRSRYGYTF.

This clone was seen only a few times. This chain uses TRBV6-2 or TRBV6-3 with TRBJ1-5, with D possibly TRBD1 on 5 matching bases. The germline V gene has CDR1 MNHEY and CDR2 SVGEGT. The V end was cut by 6 bases, the J end by 7 bases, with 16 bases between. The CDR3 is made up of 14 amino acids. CDR3 coding DNA: TGTGCCAGCAGCACCCCCTCGGGGGGGCAGCCCCAGCATTTT. It yields the protein CASSTPSGGQPQHF.

This chain links TRBV27 with TRBJ2-7, with no clear D. This CDR3 region has 14 residues. Trimming left V 5 bases short and J 2 bases short, with 13 bases between. Germline CDR1 and CDR2: MNHEY and SMNVEV (reference sequence). CDR3 in amino acids: CASSPGPITYEQYF. The CDR3 DNA sequence: TGTGCCAGCAGTCCTGGACCGATTACCTACGAGCAGTACTTC.

The chain uses TRBV10-3 and TRBJ1-5, with TRBD1 matching over 10 bases. The germline V gene has CDR1 ENHRY and CDR2 SYGVKD. V shed 10 bases, J shed 6 bases, and the junction held 15 bases outside the gene matches. The CDR3 is 16 residues long. This CDR3 reads CATRQGAGGGGQPQHF. CDR3 nucleotides: TGTGCCACAAGACAGGGGGCGGGAGGAGGTGGTCAGCCCCAGCATTTT.

The rearrangement uses TRBV3-1 (or the pseudogene TRBV3-2) and TRBJ1-1, with 8 bases that match TRBD1. The V and J ends lost 2 bases and 1 base, in that order; junction bases with no gene match: 3. Germline V gene lookup returns CDR1 LGHDT and CDR2 YNNKEL (reference sequence). This CDR3 spans 15 amino acids. The CDR3 loop is CASSQPQGGNTEAFF. The CDR3 region has the DNA TGTGCCAGCAGCCAACCACAGGGGGGGAACACTGAAGCTTTCTTT.

The chain joins TRBV2 to TRBJ2-5; 13 bases agree with TRBD2. The V gene end was trimmed by 6 bases and the J gene end by 5 bases; junction bases not matched to a gene: 3. This CDR3 comprises 14 residues. Per the germline V gene, CDR1 is SNHLY and CDR2 is FYNNEI. The CDR3 reads CASSGTSGIETQYF. As DNA, the CDR3 is TGTGCCAGCAGCGGGACTAGCGGGATCGAGACCCAGTACTTC.

V is TRBV12-3 or TRBV12-4 and J is TRBJ1-2, with 9 bases identical to TRBD1. V dropped 6 bases and J dropped 2; count of bases not matched to a gene: 1. The CDR3 length is 13 residues. Written as DNA, the CDR3 is TGTGCCAGCAGGACAGGGGGAAACTATGGCTACACCTTC. Its protein is CASRTGGNYGYTF.

The chain employs TRBV5-1 and TRBJ2-1; 11 nucleotides agree with TRBD1. The germline CDR1 and CDR2 sequences are SGHRS and YFSETQ. J was trimmed by 5 bases and V by 3 bases; bases with no gene match: 1. CDR3 length equals 14 residues. Written as DNA, the CDR3 is TGCGCCAGCAGCTCGGGACAGGGGGACAATGAGCAGTTCTTC. Its translation is CASSSGQGDNEQFF.

This chain joins TRBV7-9 and TRBJ2-5, with D perhaps assigned TRBD1 or TRBD2 (5 bases each). This CDR3 region has 14 residues. V was pared by 4 bases and J by 0 bases, with 9 bases between. CDR1 is SEHNR, CDR2 FQNEAQ, per germline (reference sequence). In DNA, the CDR3 is TGTGCCAGCAGCTCTCCGGGACACCAAGAGACCCAGTACTTC. It encodes CASSSPGHQETQYF.

The chain carries TRBV4-3 and TRBJ2-1; the D gene could be TRBD1 or TRBD2 (5 bases each). V was cut by 1 base and J by 2 bases, with 15 bases left in between. The germline V gene encodes CDR1 LGHNA and CDR2 YSLEER. The CDR3 has 17 amino acids. CDR3 bases: TGCGCCAGCAGCCAAGGGGTGGGACCGAATACCTACAATGAGCAGTTCTTC. Translation gives CASSQGVGPNTYNEQFF.

DNA for the CDR3: TGCGCCAGCAGCCGAACTACTAGCGGGAGGGCCCCAGAGACCCAGTACTTC. Translating gives CASSRTTSGRAPETQYF. This rearrangement joins TRBV5-1 to TRBJ2-5, with 13 bases that match TRBD2. CDR1 is SGHRS and CDR2 is YFSETQ in the germline V gene. The CDR3 sequence is 17 residues long. The J segment lost 4 bases and the V segment lost 4 bases, leaving 10 bases of the junction unmatched.

In its sample, this clone was seen once. The chain uses TRBV20-1 and TRBJ2-1; 8 bases are shared with TRBD2. J was trimmed by 0 bases and V by 3 bases; bases with no gene match: 7. CDR3 length: 16 amino acids. CDR1 and CDR2 from the germline V gene are DFQATT and SNEGSKA (reference sequence). The CDR3 sequence: CSASGLAGSSYNEQFF. The CDR3 nucleotides are TGCAGTGCTAGTGGGCTAGCGGGCAGCTCCTACAATGAGCAGTTCTTC.

The chain recombines TRBV11-2 with TRBJ2-7; D unclear. The V end was cut by 3 bases, the J end by 0 bases, with 12 bases between. Germline loops: CDR1 SGHAT, CDR2 FQNNGV. CDR3 length: 15 residues. CDR3 loop: CASSFLDQPSYEQYF. The CDR3 nucleotides are TGTGCCAGCAGCTTTTTAGATCAACCCTCCTACGAGCAGTACTTC.

The chain carries TRBV5-1 and TRBJ1-4; TRBD1 agrees at 7 bases. The ends lost 3 bases at V and 7 bases at J; junction bases unmatched: 6. The germline CDR1 and CDR2 sequences are SGHRS and YFSETQ. CDR3 length: 14 amino acids. The CDR3 coding sequence is TGCGCCAGCAGCTCCGACAGGGTACGTGAAAAACTGTTTTTT. Translating it yields CASSSDRVREKLFF.

The genes are TRBV11-2 and TRBJ1-4; 9 bases map to TRBD1. The germline V gene encodes CDR1 SGHAT and CDR2 FQNNGV. This CDR3 comprises 15 residues. V shed 5 bases, J shed 7 bases, and the junction held 8 bases outside the gene matches. The CDR3 here is CASSPLQGAGEKLFF. In nucleotides, the CDR3 is TGTGCCAGCAGCCCCTTACAGGGGGCGGGTGAAAAACTGTTTTTT.

This sequence joins TRBV18 and TRBJ1-1; a possible D gene is TRBD1 (6 bases). The length of the CDR3 is 14 residues. The V and J ends lost 6 bases and 7 bases respectively, with 18 bases between them. Germline CDR1 reads KGHSH; CDR2 reads LQKENI. CDR3 sequence (DNA): TGTGCCAGCTCCACCTCCCCGGGGGCAGGTGAAGCTTTCTTT. Protein: CASSTSPGAGEAFF.

The rearrangement links TRBV2 to TRBJ2-5, with D perhaps matching TRBD1 (6 bases). The CDR3 extends over 17 amino acids. V was pared by 2 bases and J by 4 bases, with 20 bases between. The germline CDR1 and CDR2 sequences are SNHLY and FYNNEI. The chain's CDR3 is CASSEYRWQGLGETQYF. The CDR3 region has the DNA TGTGCCAGCAGTGAATACAGGTGGCAGGGGTTAGGAGAGACCCAGTACTTC.

The V gene is TRBV11-2, the J gene TRBJ2-7; no definite D call. The CDR3 covers 16 residues. Trimming cost V 3 bases and J 2 bases, with 17 bases left between them. Germline assignment: CDR1 SGHAT and CDR2 FQNNGV. CDR3 bases: TGTGCCAGCAGCTTTCCAATAGCCGGCGGAACCTACGAGCAGTACTTC. It translates to CASSFPIAGGTYEQYF.

The V call is TRBV6-4, the J call TRBJ1-6; tentatively, D is TRBD1 (6 bases). Trimming cost V 5 bases and J 8 bases, with 16 bases left between them. The germline V gene encodes CDR1 MRHNA and CDR2 SNTAGT. The CDR3 sequence is 15 residues long. The CDR3 loop reads CASSPDSRRDSPLHF. The CDR3 nucleotides read TGTGCCAGCAGTCCGGACAGCCGGAGGGATTCACCCCTCCACTTT.